These T cell receptor beta chains were read from a single sample in a study of PD-L1 blockade in urothelial cancer. Profiling relied on immunoSEQ multiplex PCR, and the TCRdb table lists in-frame clones only, not all of them. The data show more than 85,000 clones, about 91% seen once. The starting material was PBMCs, obtained around atezolizumab (anti-PD-L1) treatment. These receptors came from a woman at least 80 years old with urothelial cancer. Each CDR3 is given with its conserved first and last residue. Each record gives: clone size, D gene, V gene, J gene, CDR3 DNA, CDR3 protein. D genes are given only for firm matches. The listing skips clone size in some rows; elsewhere it reads once, few, many or a size class.

clone size: .
D gene: .
V gene: TRBV15
J gene: TRBJ2-7
CDR3 DNA: TGTGCCACCAGCAGAGATTCGGGCGAGCAGTACTTC
CDR3 protein: CATSRDSGEQYF

clone size: .
D gene: TRBD2
V gene: TRBV5-1
J gene: TRBJ2-3
CDR3 DNA: TGCGCCAGCAGCTCGACACTAGCGGGAGGGTCCACAGATACGCAGTATTTT
CDR3 protein: CASSSTLAGGSTDTQYF

clone size: .
D gene: .
V gene: TRBV5-4
J gene: TRBJ1-1
CDR3 DNA: TGTGCCAGCAGTTCGAGCGGGGGGGATGAAGCTTTCTTT
CDR3 protein: CASSSSGGDEAFF

clone size: few
D gene: .
V gene: TRBV14
J gene: TRBJ1-1
CDR3 DNA: TGTGCCAGCAGCCAGACAAGGGGCACTGAAGCTTTCTTT
CDR3 protein: CASSQTRGTEAFF

clone size: .
D gene: TRBD2
V gene: TRBV7-9
J gene: TRBJ2-3
CDR3 DNA: TGTGCCAGCAGCCACGGACTAGGAGCCGGCACAGATACGCAGTATTTT
CDR3 protein: CASSHGLGAGTDTQYF

clone size: .
D gene: .
V gene: TRBV28
J gene: TRBJ1-1
CDR3 DNA: TGTGCCAGCAGTCTTAGGGGGGGACGGATGAACACTGAAGCTTTCTTT
CDR3 protein: CASSLRGGRMNTEAFF

clone size: .
D gene: .
V gene: TRBV7-3
J gene: TRBJ2-5
CDR3 DNA: TGTGCCAGCAGCTACGGAGGGTGGAGAGTAGGGGAGACCCAGTACTTC
CDR3 protein: CASSYGGWRVGETQYF

clone size: .
D gene: TRBD2
V gene: TRBV6-1
J gene: TRBJ2-7
CDR3 DNA: TGTGCCAGCAGCCCCCAAAGCGGGGGGTCCTACGAGCAGTACTTC
CDR3 protein: CASSPQSGGSYEQYF

clone size: .
D gene: TRBD2
V gene: TRBV30
J gene: TRBJ2-4
CDR3 DNA: TGTGCCTGGACTCCGGGGGGAGTAGTAGCCAAAAACATTCAGTACTTC
CDR3 protein: CAWTPGGVVAKNIQYF

clone size: once
D gene: .
V gene: TRBV5-6
J gene: TRBJ1-3
CDR3 DNA: TGTGCCAGCAGCTTGGCGGGGGTCGGAAACACCATATATTTT
CDR3 protein: CASSLAGVGNTIYF

clone size: .
D gene: .
V gene: TRBV27
J gene: TRBJ2-7
CDR3 DNA: TGTGCCAGCAGTTTATCTCCGACCGCGGCGGCCTACGAGCAGTACTTC
CDR3 protein: CASSLSPTAAAYEQYF

clone size: once
D gene: TRBD1
V gene: TRBV7-8
J gene: TRBJ2-1
CDR3 DNA: TGTGCCAGCAGCTTAGGGGACAGGGGCAATGAGCAGTTCTTC
CDR3 protein: CASSLGDRGNEQFF

clone size: .
D gene: TRBD1
V gene: TRBV27
J gene: TRBJ2-2
CDR3 DNA: TGTGCCAGCAGTTTATTTACCGGGACAGGGTTGACCGGGGAGCTGTTTTTT
CDR3 protein: CASSLFTGTGLTGELFF

clone size: .
D gene: .
V gene: TRBV30
J gene: TRBJ1-3
CDR3 DNA: TGTGCCTGGGCCCCCGGACAGAGAACAAACACCATATATTTT
CDR3 protein: CAWAPGQRTNTIYF

clone size: once
D gene: .
V gene: TRBV21-1
J gene: TRBJ1-2
CDR3 DNA: TGTGCCAGCAGCCCCATCCAAAGGGGGGGGCGCGATGGCTACACCTTC
CDR3 protein: CASSPIQRGGRDGYTF

clone size: .
D gene: TRBD1
V gene: TRBV4-1
J gene: TRBJ1-4
CDR3 DNA: TGCGCCAGCAGCCAAGATCATGGACAGGGGGTCACGTCTAATGAAAAACTGTTTTTT
CDR3 protein: CASSQDHGQGVTSNEKLFF

clone size: .
D gene: .
V gene: TRBV5-1
J gene: TRBJ2-1
CDR3 DNA: TGCGCCAGCAGCTTGAATCAGGGCGGTGAGCAGTTCTTC
CDR3 protein: CASSLNQGGEQFF

clone size: .
D gene: TRBD1
V gene: TRBV28
J gene: TRBJ1-3
CDR3 DNA: TGTGCCAGCAGTTTAACCCTCGGGCAGGGGGCTGGAAACACCATATATTTT
CDR3 protein: CASSLTLGQGAGNTIYF

clone size: .
D gene: .
V gene: TRBV28
J gene: TRBJ2-1
CDR3 DNA: TGTGCCAGCAGTTCCCAGGGGTCCCTGTTGAACAATGAGCAGTTCTTC
CDR3 protein: CASSSQGSLLNNEQFF

clone size: few
D gene: TRBD1
V gene: TRBV4-1
J gene: TRBJ1-2
CDR3 DNA: TGCGCCAGCAGCAGGGGACAGGGCTATGGCTACACCTTC
CDR3 protein: CASSRGQGYGYTF

clone size: .
D gene: TRBD1
V gene: TRBV27
J gene: TRBJ1-2
CDR3 DNA: TGTGCCAGCAGTTTGGGACAGGGCCATGGCTACACCTTC
CDR3 protein: CASSLGQGHGYTF

clone size: .
D gene: .
V gene: TRBV5-1
J gene: TRBJ2-1
CDR3 DNA: TGCGCCAGCAGCTTGGGTGGTAGCCGGAGCTCCTACAATGAGCAGTTCTTC
CDR3 protein: CASSLGGSRSSYNEQFF

clone size: .
D gene: TRBD2
V gene: TRBV28
J gene: TRBJ2-7
CDR3 DNA: TGTGCCAGCAGTGAGACTAGCGGGAGGGAGGAGCAGTACTTC
CDR3 protein: CASSETSGREEQYF

clone size: .
D gene: TRBD2
V gene: TRBV5-8
J gene: TRBJ2-1
CDR3 DNA: TGTGCCAGCAGCTTGGCAATTTCCAGCGGGATGACGCATGAGCAGTTCTTC
CDR3 protein: CASSLAISSGMTHEQFF

clone size: .
D gene: TRBD2
V gene: TRBV28
J gene: TRBJ2-1
CDR3 DNA: TGTGCCAGCATTAGGGCTAGCGGGAGAGGATTCTACAATGAGCAGTTCTTC
CDR3 protein: CASIRASGRGFYNEQFF

clone size: .
D gene: TRBD2
V gene: TRBV9
J gene: TRBJ2-7
CDR3 DNA: TGTGCCAGCAGCGTATTGGGCGGGAGCTCCTACGAGCAGTACTTC
CDR3 protein: CASSVLGGSSYEQYF

clone size: .
D gene: TRBD2
V gene: TRBV19
J gene: TRBJ2-7
CDR3 DNA: TGTGCCAGTAGTAAATCTAGCGGGAGCCGTTTTGTGATGGAGCAGTACTTC
CDR3 protein: CASSKSSGSRFVMEQYF

clone size: .
D gene: .
V gene: TRBV5-1
J gene: TRBJ2-3
CDR3 DNA: TGCGCCAGCAGCTTGACAGGTCCTGGGATGGGTACAGATACGCAGTATTTT
CDR3 protein: CASSLTGPGMGTDTQYF

clone size: .
D gene: .
V gene: TRBV9
J gene: TRBJ2-1
CDR3 DNA: TGTGCCAGCAGCGTAATGATTAGCGGCAGCAATGAGCAGTTCTTC
CDR3 protein: CASSVMISGSNEQFF

clone size: .
D gene: TRBD2
V gene: TRBV19
J gene: TRBJ2-5
CDR3 DNA: TGTGCCAGTAGTACCCAGACTAGCGCCCAAGAGACCCAGTACTTC
CDR3 protein: CASSTQTSAQETQYF

clone size: .
D gene: TRBD1
V gene: TRBV7-2
J gene: TRBJ1-2
CDR3 DNA: TGTGCCAGCAGGCCCGACAGGGGATTTCAGGGCTATGGCTACACCTTC
CDR3 protein: CASRPDRGFQGYGYTF

clone size: .
D gene: TRBD2
V gene: TRBV27
J gene: TRBJ2-1
CDR3 DNA: TGTGCCAGCAGTTTACAAACTAGCGGGAGTATTGAGCAGTTCTTC
CDR3 protein: CASSLQTSGSIEQFF

clone size: .
D gene: TRBD2
V gene: TRBV28
J gene: TRBJ2-3
CDR3 DNA: TGTGCCAGCAGTTTAGGTCTAGCGGGAGGCACAGATACGCAGTATTTT
CDR3 protein: CASSLGLAGGTDTQYF

clone size: .
D gene: TRBD1
V gene: TRBV6-6
J gene: TRBJ1-5
CDR3 DNA: TGTGCCAGCAGTAACGGACAGGAGGTCACGCCCCAGCATTTT
CDR3 protein: CASSNGQEVTPQHF

clone size: .
D gene: TRBD2
V gene: TRBV7-9
J gene: TRBJ2-2
CDR3 DNA: TGTGCCAGCAGCCCCGGGGGGGGCTACACCGGGGAGCTGTTTTTT
CDR3 protein: CASSPGGGYTGELFF

clone size: .
D gene: TRBD1
V gene: TRBV11-2
J gene: TRBJ1-3
CDR3 DNA: TGTGCCAGCAGCTTGGGGCAGGGGGCTGGTGGAAACACCATATATTTT
CDR3 protein: CASSLGQGAGGNTIYF

clone size: .
D gene: .
V gene: TRBV21-1
J gene: TRBJ2-7
CDR3 DNA: TGTGCCAGCAGCAAAACTTGCCTAGCGGGGACCTACGAGCAGTACTTC
CDR3 protein: CASSKTCLAGTYEQYF

clone size: .
D gene: .
V gene: TRBV11-3
J gene: TRBJ2-5
CDR3 DNA: TGTGCCAGCAGCCCCGGGGGGCTGCAAGAGACCCAGTACTTC
CDR3 protein: CASSPGGLQETQYF

clone size: .
D gene: TRBD2
V gene: TRBV29-1
J gene: TRBJ2-1
CDR3 DNA: TGCAGCGTTGGTCCTAGCGGGAGGGGGAATGAGCAGTTCTTC
CDR3 protein: CSVGPSGRGNEQFF

clone size: .
D gene: TRBD1
V gene: TRBV30
J gene: TRBJ2-2
CDR3 DNA: TGTGCCTGGAGTGTAACAGGGGGCAGCGGGGAGCTGTTTTTT
CDR3 protein: CAWSVTGGSGELFF

clone size: .
D gene: .
V gene: TRBV5-8
J gene: TRBJ1-5
CDR3 DNA: TGTGCCAGCAGCTCGGGAGGATGGAATCAGCCCCAGCATTTT
CDR3 protein: CASSSGGWNQPQHF

clone size: .
D gene: TRBD1
V gene: TRBV2
J gene: TRBJ1-2
CDR3 DNA: TGTGCCACCCCCCTGGATGGACAGGCAAACTATGGCTACACCTTC
CDR3 protein: CATPLDGQANYGYTF

clone size: .
D gene: TRBD2
V gene: TRBV7-9
J gene: TRBJ2-1
CDR3 DNA: TGTGCCAGCAGCCCCCCAGGGACTAGCGGGAGCAATGAGCAGTTCTTC
CDR3 protein: CASSPPGTSGSNEQFF

clone size: .
D gene: .
V gene: TRBV5-1
J gene: TRBJ1-2
CDR3 DNA: TGCGCCAGCAGCTTGGCAGGGAACGGCTATGGCTACACCTTC
CDR3 protein: CASSLAGNGYGYTF

clone size: .
D gene: .
V gene: TRBV11-2
J gene: TRBJ2-1
CDR3 DNA: TGTGCCAGCAAACGGGGGGCGGCGGAGCAGTTCTTC
CDR3 protein: CASKRGAAEQFF

clone size: few
D gene: .
V gene: TRBV15
J gene: TRBJ2-3
CDR3 DNA: TGTGCCACCAGCAGAGATCTCGGAGGACCGATGCAGTATTTT
CDR3 protein: CATSRDLGGPMQYF

clone size: .
D gene: TRBD2
V gene: TRBV5-1
J gene: TRBJ2-5
CDR3 DNA: TGCGCCAGCAGCTTGGGAGGACTAGCAGAACAAGAGACCCAGTACTTC
CDR3 protein: CASSLGGLAEQETQYF

clone size: few
D gene: TRBD2
V gene: TRBV2
J gene: TRBJ2-7
CDR3 DNA: TGTGCCAGCAGTCATAGCGGGAAGGGGTACGAGCAGTACTTC
CDR3 protein: CASSHSGKGYEQYF